Described below is a single TCR beta chain sequence and its context. Its cognate antigen has yet to be identified. Base qualities are not provided; no much larger clone lies one nucleotide away. Whole blood was collected in K2EDTA tubes by collaborating institutions according to the institutions' own protocols. Collaborator samples were shipped for TCRbeta analysis as frozen whole blood, isolated PBMCs, or DNA extracted from either sample type. These data belong to a study of blood T cell repertoires in COVID-19 (dated by TCRdb to the early 2020s). Regarding the research as a whole: The collaborator samples originated in the United States, Italy and Spain and spanned the acute and convalescent phases of COVID-19. The prospective study material was composed of cDNA or gDNA derived from T cells, B-cell-depleted T cells, or PBMCs. Sample metadata almost always included a de-identified subject ID, COVID-19 status, age in years and sex. The repertoires were released in a freely available public database intended as a resource for research on the immune response to SARS-CoV-2. Where available, HLA class I and class II types were taken from metadata supplied by the sample provider and were not determined by assay-based typing. The samples were drawn from two sources: the first 160 participants of the ongoing ImmuneRACE study, and 1,000 to 1,500 subjects contributed by 6 global collaborators. Deeply sampled blood TCRbeta repertoires from subjects exposed to, actively infected with, or recovered from COVID-19 were included in the dataset.

TCRbeta CDR3 regions were amplified from genomic DNA using the immunoSEQ Assay, a bias-controlled multiplex PCR. Per the source publication's procedure: The number of nucleated cells in each sample was estimated from the amplification of reference gene primers within the assay. To quantify the absolute abundance of each unique TCRbeta CDR3 rearrangement, sequence reads were collapsed and filtered. Productive Simpson clonality was computed per sample as the square root of Simpson's diversity index over productive rearrangements. What TCRdb holds here is the immuneACCESS table cut down to in-frame rearrangements. Part of the clones is not present; checked against another copy, under half of the missing clones reflect an unresolved V gene, and the others are unexplained. Clone size and V and J calls were adopted from that table, with D and trimming inferred from the DNA. The sample contains some 200,000 clones, 75% to 80% of them found a single time. Together, the top ten hold 26% of the sample.

Points the paper makes about the study in general: The quantity of clinical and demographic metadata differed by source and by participant and was supplied without curation.

CDR1 and CDR2 are drawn from the germline V gene: SGHVS, FQNEAQ. The CDR3 has 16 amino acids, counting the end cysteine and phenylalanine. The CDR3 DNA has 48 bases and is translated from base 1. Cut back by 5 bases and 7 bases, the V and J ends lie 20 bases apart. This receptor was obtained from a woman in her 70s with acute or convalescent COVID-19. What was sequenced was peripheral blood. The chain links TRBV7-8 with TRBJ2-2; TRBD2 is a possible D gene, resting on 5 matching bases. The nucleotides read TGTGCCAGCAGCCCCAGAGAGGGAAAGGTTTTCGGGGAGCTGTTTTTT. Translation gives CASSPREGKVFGELFF.